This section outlines one T cell receptor (beta chain) sequence together with its context. The antigen is undetermined. The data are from a study of OX40 agonist ivuxolimab in advanced cancers. Study-level information: Ivuxolimab, which is an agonistic anti-OX40 (CD134) antibody, was administered to the patients. Patients treated during dose escalation were battling hepatocellular carcinoma, melanoma, renal cell or head and neck cancer. Prior anti-PD-1, anti-PD-L1 or anti-CTLA-4 therapy did not bar entry, and approximately 40% had some. Study conclusions and caveats: There were also nonresponders showing low normalized T-cell clonal expansion.

Libraries were prepared by immunoSEQ multiplex PCR; TCRdb keeps only in-frame clonotypes and omits some of them. The table shows fewer than 100,000 clones, with approximately 80% occurring only once. The CDR3 contains 14 residues. V shed 0 bases, J shed 7 bases, and the junction held 5 bases outside the gene matches. Germline V lookup: CDR1 SGHAT, CDR2 FQNNGV. The sequence came from an adult with an advanced solid tumor such as melanoma, head and neck, liver or kidney cancer. The gene calls are TRBV11-2 and TRBJ1-2, with 7 bases aligning to TRBD1. The starting material was CD4+ or CD8+ T cells sorted from blood, obtained in a trial of the OX40 agonist ivuxolimab. The CDR3 loop is CASSLDPGQAGYTF. The CDR3, as DNA: TGTGCCAGCAGCTTAGATCCCGGACAGGCTGGCTACACCTTC.